This entry features one T cell receptor (beta chain) sequence. There are a few counts of this clone. The target of this receptor is not known. No quality values exist for individual bases; no much larger clone is one base distant. This entry comes from a study of T cell responses to AZD1222 COVID-19 vaccine (dated by TCRdb to about 2021). For context, the study as a whole: A total of 230 to 250 trial participants underwent TCR sequencing, of whom some 210 received two doses of AZD1222 and 26 received two doses of the MenACWY control vaccine. Trial participants were enrolled by age into 18-55, 56-69 and 70-plus year subgroups, with 148, 28 and 57 TCR-sequenced participants respectively. Paper-wide results and their limitations: The vaccine-associated CD4 TCRs covered the entire spike protein, and the dominant responses fell in regions 160-218 and 743-854. Reportedly, almost half of the unique spike-specific TCRs recognized epitopes lying outside the regions that are mutated in the B.1.351 and B.1.1.7 variants. Because no samples from the day 14 peak response were available, repertoires could be characterized only after the peak T cell response. Participants were mostly white British, with more females than males. The authors suggested clonal diversity may have been underestimated. Spike-specific TCR breadth and depth rose significantly after two AZD1222 doses compared with day 0 and with MenACWY recipients. Conclusions about previously exposed vaccinees are limited because only six or seven AZD1222 recipients were SARS-CoV-2 seropositive at baseline. The 56-69-year group was small, and its depth increase did not reach significance, likely because of low power.

As encoded in the germline V gene, CDR1 is MDHEN while CDR2 is SYDVKM. The CDR3 sequence holds 15 residues, the cysteine and phenylalanine included. Of all the DNA, just the CDR3 is kept, 45 bases in frame from base 1. The germline V and J ends show losses of 5 bases and 5 bases respectively, and no gene match explains 10 bases of the junction. Sample time point, as interpreted from the label and publication: about 28 days (+/-7) after the second vaccine dose. AZD1222 recipients with second doses at about 4 weeks or about 12 weeks were pooled, because spike-specific TCR depth and breadth did not differ between schedules. Samples from vaccinated people were obtained from the UK trials COV001 and COV002, which included a single-blind randomized controlled phase 2/3 trial of AZD1222 (ChAdOx1 nCoV-19) in healthy adults. Trial participant PBMC samples were collected at day 0 and day 28 after the second dose for TCRbeta chain sequencing.

The CDR3 regions of human TCRbeta chains were analyzed by immunosequencing. Processing in the source paper ran as follows. TCRs in the repertoires were matched against a reference library of SARS-CoV-2-specific TCRs that had been generated with the MIRA antigen-specificity platform. Breadth was defined as the fraction of unique TCRs that were SARS-CoV-2-associated. Depth was defined as the fraction of total T cells that were SARS-CoV-2-associated. Each spike-specific TCR was assigned to its reactive spike region and to a CD4 or CD8 class using the MIRA data. Log10-transformed breadth and depth values were compared by one-way ANOVA with Sidak's multiple comparisons tests. Not all clones reach the TCRdb copy of this immuneACCESS table, which keeps in-frame sequences only. Checked studies attribute under half of the gap to unresolved V genes and leave the rest unexplained. From that table come the V and J calls and clone size; the DNA was used to work out D and trimming. In all, the sample holds 50,000 to 70,000 clones, and 75% to 90% of those were seen once. The ten largest clones add up to 6.9% of the sample.

The sample consisted of peripheral blood, taken 28 days after the second AZD1222 dose. Recombination connected TRBV28 to TRBJ2-5; TRBD2 aligns with 8 central bases. This clonotype originated in an adult who received the AZD1222 COVID-19 vaccine. For the CDR3, the sequence is CASSLTGLAWETQYF. The sequenced DNA is TGTGCCAGCAGTCTAACTGGACTAGCTTGGGAGACCCAGTACTTC.